The clone carrying this T cell receptor beta chain was seen a single time. Its specificity is not known. The protocol was immunoSEQ multiplex PCR, while the TCRdb copy is restricted to in-frame clones and leaves out a portion. The sample has about 59,000 clones, 90% to 95% seen once. This record belongs to a study of T cells in localized non-small cell lung cancer. Broader study findings: Turning up in adjacent lung were a median approximately 50 of the top 100 tumor clones. Because researchers sequenced only one region of the tumor, heterogeneity is still possible. Greater T cell density in blood accompanied longer overall survival.

CDR1 and CDR2 (germline): MNHNY, SVGAGI (reference sequence). The CDR3 runs to 13 residues. V dropped 7 bases and J dropped 7 bases, with 14 bases sitting between them. J is TRBJ1-5 and V is TRBV6-6, with D possibly TRBD1 on 5 matching bases. This clonotype originated in a man aged 40 to 69 with stage I lung adenocarcinoma. This specimen consisted of peripheral blood, obtained before any cancer treatment. Here the CDR3 DNA reads TGTGCCAGCACTAGACAGTATGGACAGCCCCAGCATTTT. As protein: CASTRQYGQPQHF.